This T cell receptor (beta chain) appears in the sequencing data of a study of control samples from healthy donors and cancer patients. Profiled with immunoSEQ multiplex PCR; TCRdb holds only in-frame clones, not every one. Of about 58,000 clones listed, more than 70% are singletons. Trimming left V 2 bases short and J 3 bases short, with 8 bases between. The CDR3 is 12 amino acids. Germline lookup yields CDR1 GTSNPN and CDR2 SVGIG (reference sequence). The chain recombines TRBV30 with TRBJ2-7, with D maybe TRBD2 (6 bases). The sequence was obtained from a woman in her sixties or seventies with lung cancer. The sequenced sample consisted of PBMCs. The CDR3 region is CAWSLAIYEQYF. The CDR3, as DNA: TGTGCCTGGAGTCTAGCGATCTACGAGCAGTACTTC. Using reference TRBV30 and TRBJ2-7 for the parts outside the CDR3, the full variable domain is SQTIHQWPATLVQPVGSPLSLECTVEGTSNPNLYWYRQAAGRGLQLLFYSVGIGQISSEVPQNLSASRPQDRQFILSSKKLLLSDSGFYLCAWSLAIYEQYFGPGTRLTVT.